This T cell receptor beta chain was identified in a study of T-cell reconstitution after alpha-beta-depleted transplantation in children. The authors prepared the TCRbeta library with unique molecular identifiers. Using its own MiXCR run on the PCR reads, TCRdb lists one record per CDR3 protein. The table records about 980,000 distinct CDR3 sequences, under 30% of them present only once. This CDR3 region has 15 residues. In germline, CDR1 is LGHNA, CDR2 YNFKEQ. V was pared by 5 bases and J by 7 bases, with 20 bases between. The origin of this receptor is a boy under two years old who had a stem cell transplant for SCID, so the T cells may come from the graft donor. The sequenced sample was PBMCs, mostly from graft donor cells, obtained 360 days after TCRalphabeta/CD19-depleted stem cell transplant. This rearrangement joins TRBV4-2 to TRBJ2-5; maybe TRBD2 (5 bases). The CDR3 DNA reads TGTGCCAGCAGCGACGAGGACCGGTCTGAGGGGACCCAGTACTTC. This gives the protein CASSDEDRSEGTQYF.